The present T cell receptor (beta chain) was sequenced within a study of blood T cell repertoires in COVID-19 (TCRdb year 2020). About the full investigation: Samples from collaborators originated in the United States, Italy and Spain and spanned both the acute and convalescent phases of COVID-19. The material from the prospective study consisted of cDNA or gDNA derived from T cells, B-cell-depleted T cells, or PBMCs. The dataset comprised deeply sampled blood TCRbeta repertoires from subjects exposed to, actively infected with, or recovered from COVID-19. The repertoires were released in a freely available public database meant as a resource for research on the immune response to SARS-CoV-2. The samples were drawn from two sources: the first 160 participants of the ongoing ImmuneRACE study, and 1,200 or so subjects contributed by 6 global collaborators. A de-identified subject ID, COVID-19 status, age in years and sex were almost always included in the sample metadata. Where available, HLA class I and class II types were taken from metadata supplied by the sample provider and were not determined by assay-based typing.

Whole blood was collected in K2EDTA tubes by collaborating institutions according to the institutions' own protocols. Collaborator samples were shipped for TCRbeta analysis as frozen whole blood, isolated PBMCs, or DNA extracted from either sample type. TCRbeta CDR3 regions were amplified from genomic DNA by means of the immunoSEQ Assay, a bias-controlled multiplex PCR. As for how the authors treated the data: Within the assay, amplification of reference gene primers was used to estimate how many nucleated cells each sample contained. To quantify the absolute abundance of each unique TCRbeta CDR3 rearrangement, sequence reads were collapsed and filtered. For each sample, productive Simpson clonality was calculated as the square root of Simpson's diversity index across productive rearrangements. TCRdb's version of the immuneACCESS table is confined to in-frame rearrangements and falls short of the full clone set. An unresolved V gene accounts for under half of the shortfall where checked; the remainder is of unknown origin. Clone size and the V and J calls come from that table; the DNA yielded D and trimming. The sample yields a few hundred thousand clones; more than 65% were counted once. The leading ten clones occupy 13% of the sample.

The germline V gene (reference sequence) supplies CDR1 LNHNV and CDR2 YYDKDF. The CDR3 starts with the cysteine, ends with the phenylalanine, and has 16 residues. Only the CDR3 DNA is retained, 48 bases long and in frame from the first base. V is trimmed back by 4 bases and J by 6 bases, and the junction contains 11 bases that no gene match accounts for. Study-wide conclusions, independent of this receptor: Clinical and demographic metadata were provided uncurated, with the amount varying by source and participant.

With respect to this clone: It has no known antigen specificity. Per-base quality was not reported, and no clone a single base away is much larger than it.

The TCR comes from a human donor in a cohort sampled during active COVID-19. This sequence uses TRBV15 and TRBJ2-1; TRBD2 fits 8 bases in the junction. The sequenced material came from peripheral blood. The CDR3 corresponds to CATSTLGRGGRNEQFF. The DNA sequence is TGTGCCACCAGCACCCTCGGACGGGGGGGCCGCAATGAGCAGTTCTTC. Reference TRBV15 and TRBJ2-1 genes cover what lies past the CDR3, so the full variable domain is DAMVIQNPRYQVTQFGKPVTLSCSQTLNHNVMYWYQQKSSQAPKLLFHYYDKDFNNEADTPDNFQSRRPNTSFCFLDIRSPGLGDTAMYLCATSTLGRGGRNEQFFGPGTRLTVL.